This passage covers 23 T cell receptor beta chains from one sample sequenced in a study of T cells in Graves' hyperthyroidism and ophthalmopathy. It was RNA transcripts that yielded the amplified TCR beta CDR3 regions. In the first-round RT-PCR of the TCR CDR3, the HTBI primer set was used. TCRdb analysed the multiplex PCR reads with MiXCR anew, one entry per CDR3 protein. The sample shows under 450,000 distinct CDR3 sequences, 15% to 19% of them seen only once. Sequenced input: blood. The receptors here all came from a woman aged 18-29 years with Graves' hyperthyroidism.

Written as DNA, the CDR3 is TGTGCCAGCAGTTTAGTGGTCTTCACAGATACGCAGTATTTT. This translates into CASSLVVFTDTQYF. The rearrangement joins TRBV12-3 or TRBV12-4 to TRBJ2-3; D not resolved. The CDR3 covers 14 residues. V lost 1 base, J lost 2 bases, and 7 bases lay in between.

This clonotype appeared many times. The V call is TRBV3-1, the J call TRBJ2-1, with D perhaps given as TRBD1 or TRBD2 (6 bases each). In germline, CDR1 is LGHDT, CDR2 YNNKEL (reference sequence). V gave up 8 bases and J gave up 4 bases, with 21 bases separating them. The CDR3 sequence is 16 residues long. DNA for the CDR3: TGTGCCAGCTCCACGCAGATGGGGGGCCGATACAATGAGCAGTTCTTC. It codes for CASSTQMGGRYNEQFF.

The chain has TRBV9 and TRBJ2-2, with 8 bases that match TRBD2. The J segment lost 6 bases and the V segment lost 0 bases, leaving 10 bases of the junction unmatched. CDR1 is SGDLS and CDR2 is YYNGEE in the germline V gene. The CDR3 is made up of 17 amino acids. Here the CDR3 reads CASSVARGGSTAGELFF. CDR3 DNA: TGTGCCAGCAGCGTAGCCCGGGGGGGCAGTACTGCCGGGGAGCTGTTTTTT.

This clonotype was counted a few times. The chain recombines TRBV4-1 with TRBJ2-5; 15 bases fit TRBD2. CDR1 and CDR2 (germline): MGHRA, YSYEKL. Losses at the gene ends were 3 bases for V and 5 bases for J; bases not matched to a gene: 1. The CDR3 is made up of 15 amino acids. CDR3 sequence: CASSHGTSGRETQYF. CDR3 DNA: TGCGCCAGCAGCCATGGGACTAGCGGGAGGGAGACCCAGTACTTC.

The V and J genes are TRBV12-5 and TRBJ2-5, with 8 positions matching TRBD2. V lost 1 base and J lost 1; bases outside the gene matches: 2. Looked up from germline, CDR1 is LGHNT and CDR2 is FRNRAP. The CDR3 contains 15 residues. The CDR3 protein is CASGLGTSGQETQYF. The DNA for the CDR3 is TGTGCTAGTGGTTTGGGAACTAGCGGCCAAGAGACCCAGTACTTC. Together with reference TRBV12-5 and TRBJ2-5, the CDR3 gives the full variable domain: DARVTQTPRHKVTEMGQEVTMRCQPILGHNTVFWYRQTMMQGLELLAYFRNRAPLDDSGMPKDRFSAEMPDATLATLKIQPSEPRDSAVYFCASGLGTSGQETQYFGPGTRLLVL.

In its sample, this clonotype was seen many times. The chain employs TRBV5-5 and TRBJ1-2, with D perhaps matching TRBD1 (5 bases). CDR3 length: 12 residues. V was trimmed by 4 bases and J by 5 bases, leaving 9 bases between them. CDR1 and CDR2 from the germline V gene are SGHKS and YYEKEE (reference sequence). The CDR3 reads CASSGAGYGYTF. The CDR3 DNA reads as TGTGCCAGCAGCGGGGCGGGGTATGGCTACACCTTC.

About this clonotype itself: This may arise from a read error, as a much more abundant clone is one base away. The genes are TRBV11-1 and TRBJ1-1; possible D gene TRBD1, 6 bases. This CDR3 is built from 14 residues. Germline V lookup: CDR1 SGHAT, CDR2 FQDESV (reference sequence). Trimming shortened V by 4 bases and J by 10 bases, and 19 bases separated the two germline ends. The CDR3 DNA is TGTGCCAGCAGCTATCCCCCCACAGGGAAGAGAGCTTTCTTT. Its translation: CASSYPPTGKRAFF.

Ten or more counts support this clonotype. The CDR3 is CASSLTGQVSYNEQFF. The CDR3 bases are TGTGCCAGCAGCTTAACGGGACAGGTATCCTACAATGAGCAGTTCTTC. The rearrangement links TRBV7-3 to TRBJ2-1; TRBD1 agrees at 8 bases. Germline V lookup: CDR1 SGHTA, CDR2 FQGTGA. This CDR3 comprises 16 residues. The V and J ends lost 0 bases and 1 base, in that order; junction bases with no gene match: 2.

This clonotype was observed many times. This chain joins TRBV24-1 and TRBJ2-3, with 9 bases identical to TRBD2. V lost 8 bases to trimming and J lost 2 bases; unmatched junction nucleotides: 4. The CDR3 consists of 14 residues. Germline loops: CDR1 KGHDR, CDR2 SFDVKD. The CDR3 nucleotides read TGTGCCACCACCAGCGGGGGGTTCACAGATACGCAGTATTTT. This sequence encodes CATTSGGFTDTQYF.

The genes are TRBV19 and TRBJ2-7; TRBD1 matches at 9 bases. Germline CDR1 LNHDA, CDR2 SQIVND (reference sequence). V dropped 6 bases and J dropped 2; count of bases not matched to a gene: 8. The CDR3 extends over 15 amino acids. The CDR3 region is CASRETGGFTYEQYF. In DNA form, the CDR3 reads TGTGCCAGTAGGGAGACAGGGGGTTTCACCTACGAGCAGTACTTC.

For the CDR3, the DNA is TGTGCCAGCAGTGCCCGTTTCACAGATACGCAGTATTTT. Residues: CASSARFTDTQYF. The rearrangement uses TRBV25-1 and TRBJ2-3; D not certain. Germline CDR1 and CDR2: MGHDK and SYGVNS. The CDR3 covers 13 residues. V shed 4 bases and J shed 2 bases, with 7 bases lying between them.

This clonotype was detected many times. The chain carries TRBV20-1 and TRBJ2-5; unclear D gene. The CDR3 runs to 11 residues. The germline V gene encodes CDR1 DFQATT and CDR2 SNEGSKA (reference sequence). The V end was cut by 1 base, the J end by 6 bases, with 6 bases between. The chain's CDR3 is CSARALQTQYF. The CDR3 nucleotides are TGCAGTGCTAGAGCCCTTCAGACCCAGTACTTC.

This clonotype has at least ten counts. This chain connects TRBV29-1 to TRBJ2-3; D perhaps matches TRBD2 (6 bases). Trimming pared 3 bases from V and 0 bases from J, leaving 16 bases between. This CDR3 comprises 16 residues. Germline V gene sequence: CDR1 SQVTM, CDR2 ANQGSEA. The CDR3 here is CSVEGDFPKSTDTQYF. CDR3 sequence (DNA): TGCAGCGTTGAGGGGGACTTTCCGAAGAGCACAGATACGCAGTATTTT.

This clonotype was detected only a few times. V is TRBV19 and J is TRBJ1-2; D may be TRBD1 (6 bases). Germline lookup yields CDR1 LNHDA and CDR2 SQIVND (reference sequence). Trimming cost V 2 bases and J 6 bases, with 13 bases left between them. There are 14 residues in the CDR3. DNA of the CDR3: TGTGCCAGTAGTATAACGGGGGCGACGAATGGCTACACCTTC. The encoded protein is CASSITGATNGYTF.

The sample holds many counts of this clonotype. The chain uses TRBV11-2 and TRBJ1-2; D is unclear. There are 13 residues in the CDR3. The V end was cut by 0 bases, the J end by 4 bases, with 6 bases between. Germline values: CDR1 SGHAT, CDR2 FQNNGV. The CDR3 is CASSLEAGYGYTF. CDR3 in DNA: TGTGCCAGCAGCTTAGAGGCAGGCTATGGCTACACCTTC.

The sample holds many counts of this clonotype. V is TRBV19 and J is TRBJ2-7; the D gene is possibly TRBD2 (6 bases). The V end was cut by 7 bases, the J end by 0 bases, with 13 bases between. This CDR3 has 14 amino acids. The germline gives CDR1 LNHDA, CDR2 SQIVND (reference sequence). As DNA, the CDR3 is TGTGCCAGTATGCGGGACGAATTCTCCTACGAGCAGTACTTC. Protein: CASMRDEFSYEQYF.

This clonotype showed up many times. The V call is TRBV28, the J call TRBJ1-2, with 9 nucleotides matching TRBD1. CDR1 is MDHEN, CDR2 SYDVKM, per germline. Trimming cost V 3 bases and J 3 bases; bases outside gene matches: 5. CDR3 size: 15 residues. CDR3 sequence reads: CASSLRDRGYYGYTF. The CDR3 coding sequence is TGTGCCAGCAGTTTGAGAGACAGGGGGTACTATGGCTACACCTTC.

This clonotype was picked up many times. The genes are TRBV9 and TRBJ1-4; TRBD1 matches 11 bases. V trimming: 4 bases; J trimming: 6 bases; junction bases outside the gene matches: 5. Per the germline V gene, CDR1 is SGDLS and CDR2 is YYNGEE. The length of the CDR3 is 15 residues. CDR3: CASSLQGQGDEKLFF. The CDR3 region has the DNA TGTGCCAGCAGCTTACAGGGACAGGGGGATGAAAAACTGTTTTTT.

This clonotype has at least ten counts. Here the CDR3 DNA reads TGTGCCAGCAGCCCTAACGGGAGAAACCAAGAGACCCAGTACTTC. Translation gives CASSPNGRNQETQYF. The genes are TRBV4-2 and TRBJ2-5, with a possible D match to TRBD2 (6 bases). Deletions cut 4 bases from V and 0 bases from J, with 12 bases between. The CDR3 covers 15 residues. Germline CDR1 reads LGHNA; CDR2 reads YNFKEQ.

The V gene is TRBV27, the J gene TRBJ1-4, with D possibly TRBD1 on 6 matching bases. CDR3 length equals 16 residues. Germline CDR1 and CDR2: MNHEY and SMNVEV (reference sequence). V was trimmed by 6 bases and J by 10 bases, leaving 24 bases between them. CDR3: CASSSGLGASIRKLFF. In DNA, the CDR3 is TGTGCCAGCAGCTCGGGGCTGGGGGCCTCAATAAGAAAACTGTTTTTT.

This clonotype was found a few times. V gene TRBV4-1 combines with J gene TRBJ2-3; D perhaps matches TRBD2 (7 bases). The CDR3 sequence is 17 residues long. Looked up from germline, CDR1 is MGHRA and CDR2 is YSYEKL. V was pared by 3 bases and J by 3 bases, with 19 bases between. The CDR3 DNA reads as TGCGCCAGCAGCCAGAGAGGGGGGGGGGCCGATACAGATACGCAGTATTTT. Protein product: CASSQRGGGADTDTQYF.

This clonotype was picked up a small number of times. The rearrangement links TRBV30 to TRBJ2-7; D remains unclear. Per germline, CDR1 GTSNPN and CDR2 SVGIG (reference sequence). The length of the CDR3 is 13 residues. Trimming left V 1 base short and J 3 bases short, with 10 bases between. The CDR3 here is CAWSGTGRYEQYF. The CDR3 coding sequence is TGTGCCTGGAGTGGGACGGGCCGCTACGAGCAGTACTTC.

CDR3 protein: CSARAGTGVIDLIAFF. The CDR3 DNA reads as TGCAGTGCTAGAGCCGGGACAGGGGTTATAGACCTGATAGCTTTCTTT. This rearrangement joins TRBV20-1 to TRBJ1-1; 10 bases align to TRBD1. The CDR3 runs 16 residues. Trimming at V came to 1 base and at J to 10 bases, leaving 15 bases not matched to a gene. Per the germline V gene, CDR1 is DFQATT and CDR2 is SNEGSKA (reference sequence).